This section outlines one TCR beta chain sequence together with its context. Its antigen is still unknown. This entry belongs to a study of GPR56 and killer-like receptors on CD4 memory cells (dated by TCRdb to the late 2010s). As for the study more broadly: According to the study's proposal, human CD4+ memory T-cell differentiation and cytokine production potential are marked by the progressive acquisition of KLRB1, KLRG1, GPR56 and then KLRF1. Healthy blood donors in the study were described as age-matched to the liver disease patients, whose median age was 68 years.

The study at large found these results: Overlap of TCR repertoires was especially pronounced between late populations 4 and 5, and partly extended to population 3. The authors took the finding that clones dominating late populations 4 and 5 were also present in early populations 1 and 2 as evidence for linear differentiation. Rather than full repertoires, the diversity and similarity analyses used only the 100 most expanded clones in each population. Clonal frequency was low in the marker-negative population and rose progressively along the proposed pathway, while TCRbeta diversity fell correspondingly.

The sequencer listed for this sample is Illumina HiSeq 2500. Sequencing libraries were built by amplifying the recombined TCRbeta locus with a previously published PCR protocol. In the authors' own workflow: Reads whose average quality score was below 30 were removed, and the reads that remained were processed with IMSEQ. Each clonotype was defined by the combination of Vbeta gene, Jbeta gene and CDR3 amino acid sequence. The Morisita-Horn index, computed on the top 100 expanded clones, was used to measure repertoire overlap between populations. Renyi diversity profiles, calculated on the top 100 expanded clones, were used to assess clonal diversity. TCRdb reprocessed the reads into one record per CDR3 protein sequence, lacking DNA. TCRdb, rather than the study authors, made the V and J calls. The table of this sample itemizes approximately 2,500 distinct CDR3 sequences. The ten largest clones add up to 4% of the sample.

Five KLR/GPR56-defined CD4+ populations were enriched by fluorescence-activated cell sorting before TCRbeta sequencing. TCRbeta repertoires of five CD4+ T-cell subsets defined by KLRB1, KLRG1, GPR56 and KLRF1 expression were sequenced to test a linear memory differentiation pathway. TCR-sequenced cells came from peripheral blood of healthy control individuals, reported as five donors in the TCRbeta analysis figure. Heparinized peripheral blood was collected, and every sample was processed within one hour of being retrieved. Blood was diluted 1:2 in PBS, and peripheral blood mononuclear cells were then isolated from the diluted blood at room temperature by Biocoll density gradient centrifugation. CD4+ T cells were enriched from freshly isolated PBMCs by magnetic sorting with anti-CD4 MicroBeads before flow sorting. A BD FACSAria II was used to sort CD4+ T cells enriched from PBMCs of healthy donors according to marker expression. Surface staining used anti-KLRB1 clone 191B8, anti-KLRF1 clone 4A4.D10 and anti-KLRG1 clone REA261 antibodies from Miltenyi Biotec.

From cysteine to phenylalanine, the CDR3 is 20 amino acids long. The entry carries no DNA sequence. Taken from the germline V gene (reference sequence), the CDR1 and CDR2 loops are SEHNR and FQNEAQ. The TCR sequence derives from a human donor in good health. The chain employs TRBV7-9 and TRBJ2-5; there is no DNA to check the TCRdb D call of TRBD1. The sequencing input was memory CD4+ T cells from blood. The CDR3 region reads CASSLEGGLRDRGPQETQYF.